This T cell receptor (beta chain) was documented in a study of T cells after posttransplantation cyclophosphamide. Study-wide points: Skin or GI-infiltrating T cells shared few TRB sequences with blood. After PTCy, TRB diversity resembled that of CNI/methotrexate controls.

On this clone: Its antigen is as yet unknown.

The CDR3 spans 15 residues. V was pared by 2 bases and J by 2 bases, with 7 bases between. The germline gives CDR1 SNHLY, CDR2 FYNNEI. Here immunoSEQ multiplex PCR was the method, and the copy in TCRdb shows in-frame clones only, minus some. The profile covers several thousand clones, with 85% to 90% appearing a single time and 1.6% taken by the ten largest. V is TRBV2 and J is TRBJ2-6; tentative D call: TRBD1 (6 bases). The sequence was collected from a woman in her sixties in good health, CMV-negative, and a related stem cell transplant donor. The sample taken for sequencing was memory CD4+ T cells sorted from PBMCs. The DNA for the CDR3 is TGTGCCAGCAGTGAAACAGGGACTGGGGCCAACGTCCTGACTTTC. As protein: CASSETGTGANVLTF.